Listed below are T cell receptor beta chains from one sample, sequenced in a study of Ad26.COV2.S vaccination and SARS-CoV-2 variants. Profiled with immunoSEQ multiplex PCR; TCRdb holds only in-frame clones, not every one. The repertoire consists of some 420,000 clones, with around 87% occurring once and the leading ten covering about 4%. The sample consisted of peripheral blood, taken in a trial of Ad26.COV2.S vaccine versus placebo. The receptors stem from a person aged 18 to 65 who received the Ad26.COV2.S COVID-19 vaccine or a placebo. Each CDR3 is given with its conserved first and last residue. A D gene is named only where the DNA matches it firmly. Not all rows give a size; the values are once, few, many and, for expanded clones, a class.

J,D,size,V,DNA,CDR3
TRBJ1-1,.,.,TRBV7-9,TGTGCCAGCAGCTTTATCTCGCTGGATGTCGGAGCTTTCTTT,CASSFISLDVGAFF
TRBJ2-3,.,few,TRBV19,TGTGCCAGTAGTCCCCGGGGTGAGGCAGATACGCAGTATTTT,CASSPRGEADTQYF
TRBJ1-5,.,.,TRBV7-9,TGTGCCAGCAGCTTAGACAGCTTATATAGCAATCAGCCCCAGCATTTT,CASSLDSLYSNQPQHF
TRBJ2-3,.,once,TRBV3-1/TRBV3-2,TGTGCCAGCAGCCAGGGACTTGGCACAGATACGCAGTATTTT,CASSQGLGTDTQYF
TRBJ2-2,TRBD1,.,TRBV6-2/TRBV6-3,TGTGCCAGCAGTTATGTCCTAGGGGACAGGGGGCTCGGCGGGGAGCTGTTTTTT,CASSYVLGDRGLGGELFF
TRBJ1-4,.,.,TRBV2,TGTGCCAGCACGTGGGGGGCGCATGAAAAACTGTTTTTT,CASTWGAHEKLFF
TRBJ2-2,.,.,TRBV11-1,TGTGCCAGCAGCTTAGATTTCCAGACCGGGGAGCTGTTTTTT,CASSLDFQTGELFF
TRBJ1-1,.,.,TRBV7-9,TGTGCCAGCAGCTTACTCCAGGGTAGGCAGCCGGAAGCTTTCTTT,CASSLLQGRQPEAFF
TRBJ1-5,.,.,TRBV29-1,TGCAGCGTTCTAGGTGATAGCAATCAGCCCCAGCATTTT,CSVLGDSNQPQHF
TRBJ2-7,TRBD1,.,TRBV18,TGTGCCAGCTCACCCCCCGGGACAGGGCGCGAGCAGTACTTC,CASSPPGTGREQYF
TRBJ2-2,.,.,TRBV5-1,TGCGCCAGCAGCTTGGCCGGCGGATCCCAGGGGACCGGGGAGCTGTTTTTT,CASSLAGGSQGTGELFF
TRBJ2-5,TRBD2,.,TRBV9,TGTGCCAGCAGCGTAGGGCTAGCGGGGGGGGATTCGGAGACCCAGTACTTC,CASSVGLAGGDSETQYF
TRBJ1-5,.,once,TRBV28,TGTGCCAGCAGTCAGGAGTATAGCAATCAGCCCCAGCATTTT,CASSQEYSNQPQHF
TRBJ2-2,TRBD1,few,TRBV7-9,TGTGCCAGCAGCTCGGGACAGGGGGTTCGGACCGGGGAGCTGTTTTTT,CASSSGQGVRTGELFF
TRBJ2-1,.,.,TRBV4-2,TGTGCCAGCAGCCAAGATCCTCCGACCGAGCAGTTCTTC,CASSQDPPTEQFF
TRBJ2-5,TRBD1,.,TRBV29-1,TGCAGCGCCGGGACAGGGGCAGAAGGGACCCAGTACTTC,CSAGTGAEGTQYF
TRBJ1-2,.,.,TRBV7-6,TGTGCCAGCAGCTTAGCATCGGGGTATGGCTACACCTTC,CASSLASGYGYTF
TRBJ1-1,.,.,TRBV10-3,TGTGCCATCAGTGAGTCAGGCTACACTGAAGCTTTCTTT,CAISESGYTEAFF
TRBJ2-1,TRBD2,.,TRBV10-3,TGTGCCATCACCCGGACTAGCGGGGGGGCCGGGAATGAGCAGTTCTTC,CAITRTSGGAGNEQFF
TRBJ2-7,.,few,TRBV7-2,TGTGCCAGCAGCTTAGAGCGAGGGGCCTACGAGCAGTACTTC,CASSLERGAYEQYF
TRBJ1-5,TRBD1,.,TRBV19,TGTGCCAGTAGTACAGGGGGGCGAAGCAATCAGCCCCAGCATTTT,CASSTGGRSNQPQHF
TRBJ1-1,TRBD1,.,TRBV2,TGTGCCAGCCGAGGACAGGCCCACCCAAACACTGAAGCTTTCTTT,CASRGQAHPNTEAFF
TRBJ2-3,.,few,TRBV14,TGTGCCAGCAGCCGCACAGGGATACTAAGCACAGATACGCAGTATTTT,CASSRTGILSTDTQYF
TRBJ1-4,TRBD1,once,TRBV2,TGTGCCAGCCGACAGGGTTCAGCTAATGAAAAACTGTTTTTT,CASRQGSANEKLFF
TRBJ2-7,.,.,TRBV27,TGTGCCAGCAGTTTAGGTGGACAGACCTACGAGCAGTACTTC,CASSLGGQTYEQYF
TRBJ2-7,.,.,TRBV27,TGTGCCAGCAGTTTTACTATCCGACCACTAGTAGCCGAGCAGTACTTC,CASSFTIRPLVAEQYF
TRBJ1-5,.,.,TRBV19,TGTGCCATTTCCTCCGACGGAAATCAGCCCCAGCATTTT,CAISSDGNQPQHF
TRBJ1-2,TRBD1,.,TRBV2,TGTGCCAGCAGGCGGGACAGAAGTACCTATGGCTACACCTTC,CASRRDRSTYGYTF
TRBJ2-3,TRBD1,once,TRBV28,TGTGCCAGCAGCTTAGTAGTGGGACAGGGGTTTACAGATACGCAGTATTTT,CASSLVVGQGFTDTQYF
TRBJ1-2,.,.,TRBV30,TGTGCCTGGAGTGTACAGGATAACTATGGCTACACCTTC,CAWSVQDNYGYTF
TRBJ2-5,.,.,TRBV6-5,TGTGCCAGCAGTTACGACGGAGCTCAAGAGACCCAGTACTTC,CASSYDGAQETQYF
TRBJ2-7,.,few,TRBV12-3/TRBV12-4,TGTGCCAGCAGTTTCTCACACTCCTACGAGCAGTACTTC,CASSFSHSYEQYF
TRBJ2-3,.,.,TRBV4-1,TGCGCCAGCAGCCAGGCTCACAGGGAGGCAGATACGCAGTATTTT,CASSQAHREADTQYF